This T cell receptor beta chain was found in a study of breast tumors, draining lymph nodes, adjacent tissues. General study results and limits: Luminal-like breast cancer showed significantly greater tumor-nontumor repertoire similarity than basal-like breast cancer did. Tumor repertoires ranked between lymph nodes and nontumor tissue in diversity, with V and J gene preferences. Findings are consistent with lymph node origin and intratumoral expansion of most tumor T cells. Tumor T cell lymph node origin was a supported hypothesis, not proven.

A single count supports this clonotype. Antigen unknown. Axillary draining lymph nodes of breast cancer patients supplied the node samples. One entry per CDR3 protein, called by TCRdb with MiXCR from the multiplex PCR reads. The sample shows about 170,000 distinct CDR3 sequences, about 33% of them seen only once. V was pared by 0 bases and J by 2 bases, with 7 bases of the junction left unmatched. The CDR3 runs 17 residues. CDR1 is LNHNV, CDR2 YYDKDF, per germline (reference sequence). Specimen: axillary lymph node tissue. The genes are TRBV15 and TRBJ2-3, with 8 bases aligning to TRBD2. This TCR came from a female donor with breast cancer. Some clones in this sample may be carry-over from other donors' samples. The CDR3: CATSREVPLAVTDTQYF. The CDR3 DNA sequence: TGTGCCACCAGCAGAGAGGTCCCACTAGCGGTCACAGATACGCAGTATTTT. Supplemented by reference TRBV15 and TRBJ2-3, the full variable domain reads DAMVIQNPRYQVTQFGKPVTLSCSQTLNHNVMYWYQQKSSQAPKLLFHYYDKDFNNEADTPDNFQSRRPNTSFCFLDIRSPGLGDTAMYLCATSREVPLAVTDTQYFGPGTRLTVL.